The TCR beta chain described here comes from a study of cytomegalovirus exposure and HLA in healthy donors. Study results and limitations: The study labeled 150 or so TCR beta chains cytomegalovirus-associated. Immune exposure information comprised only CMV serostatus. Researchers left out some V segments, among them TRBV6-2 and TRBV6-3, as indistinguishable.

As regards this clone: The antigen remains unidentified.

Trimming shortened V by 6 bases and J by 4 bases, and 7 bases separated the two germline ends. Germline loops: CDR1 MGHDK, CDR2 SYGVNS. This CDR3 is built from 11 residues. Use of 60 Vbeta and 13 Jbeta primers characterized the PCR. Profiled with immunoSEQ multiplex PCR; TCRdb holds only in-frame clones, not every one. The sample records around 150,000 clones, 79% being singletons. The sequence was obtained from a man aged 45 to 65 in good health and CMV-seropositive. The rearrangement uses TRBV25-1 and TRBJ2-7; possible D gene TRBD1, 5 bases. Sequenced input: PBMCs. The CDR3 loop is CASRKGYEQYF. The DNA of the CDR3 is TGTGCCAGCAGAAAGGGGTACGAGCAGTACTTC.